Following are 15 T cell receptor beta chains from one sample sequenced in a study of OX40 agonist ivuxolimab in advanced cancers. The table came from immunoSEQ multiplex PCR; TCRdb's copy has only in-frame clones and leaves some out. The sample holds fewer than 85,000 clones; over 75% are singletons and the top ten take 6.2%. The specimen comprised CD4+ or CD8+ T cells sorted from blood, sampled in a trial of the OX40 agonist ivuxolimab. These receptors were obtained from an adult with an advanced solid tumor such as melanoma, head and neck, liver or kidney cancer.

V and J are TRBV27 and TRBJ1-1; 9 nucleotides match TRBD1. Per germline, CDR1 MNHEY and CDR2 SMNVEV (reference sequence). The V and J ends lost 6 bases and 5 bases, in that order; junction bases with no gene match: 10. This CDR3 has 15 residues. In DNA, the CDR3 is TGTGCCAGCAGACGTAAACAGGGGGCTCAAACTGAAGCTTTCTTT. Its translation: CASRRKQGAQTEAFF.

The rearrangement joins TRBV18 to TRBJ1-5; D call uncertain. Trimming shortened V by 3 bases and J by 4 bases, and 10 bases separated the two germline ends. The germline V gene encodes CDR1 KGHSH and CDR2 LQKENI. This CDR3 is built from 14 residues. The CDR3 sequence: CASSPQQGNQPQHF. The CDR3 DNA sequence: TGTGCCAGCTCACCTCAACAAGGGAATCAGCCCCAGCATTTT.

The rearrangement joins TRBV7-2 to TRBJ1-1, with 7 bases matching TRBD1. The CDR3 sequence is 15 residues long. Germline V gives CDR1 SGHTA, CDR2 FQGNSA. With V trimmed by 0 bases and J by 3 bases, 4 bases remained unmatched. For the CDR3, the DNA is TGTGCCAGCAGCTTAGCCCACAGGGGTGACACTGAAGCTTTCTTT. It is translated as CASSLAHRGDTEAFF.

This chain uses TRBV5-5 with TRBJ2-5; D is perhaps TRBD1 (5 bases). Between the trimmed V and J ends, which lost 3 bases and 0 bases, there was a span of 9 bases. The germline V gene has CDR1 SGHKS and CDR2 YYEKEE (reference sequence). The CDR3 consists of 14 residues. The CDR3 DNA is TGTGCCAGCAGCTGGACACCGTACCAAGAGACCCAGTACTTC. Translated: CASSWTPYQETQYF.

The rearrangement joins TRBV6-6 to TRBJ2-6, with TRBD1 identical over 9 bases. V was pared by 4 bases and J by 2 bases, with 3 bases of the junction left unmatched. Germline lookup yields CDR1 MNHNY and CDR2 SVGAGI (reference sequence). The CDR3 is 16 residues long. The DNA for the CDR3 is TGTGCCAGCAGTTGGGACAGGGTGGCTGGGGCCAACGTCCTGACTTTC. This encodes CASSWDRVAGANVLTF.

The V and J genes are TRBV30 and TRBJ2-5; no firm D call. The CDR3 spans 12 residues. The germline V gene has CDR1 GTSNPN and CDR2 SVGIG (reference sequence). V was shortened by 3 bases and J by 2 bases, with 7 bases between the two germline ends. The chain's CDR3 is CAWRPGQETQYF. In DNA form, the CDR3 reads TGTGCCTGGAGACCTGGGCAAGAGACCCAGTACTTC.

The genes are TRBV2 and TRBJ1-2; D might be TRBD1 (5 bases). Germline CDR1 is SNHLY and CDR2 is FYNNEI. The CDR3 has 13 residues. The ends were cut back, 6 bases at V and 8 bases at J, with 16 bases in the middle. The DNA for the CDR3 is TGTGCCAGCAGGTCGGATATCGGGGCGGGCTACACCTTC. It codes for CASRSDIGAGYTF.

Here the CDR3 reads CASSDLLRTSGRRDEQYF. For the CDR3, the DNA is TGTGCCAGCAGCGACCTACTCAGGACTAGCGGGAGGAGGGACGAGCAGTACTTC. This sequence joins TRBV7-6 and TRBJ2-7, with 14 bases matching TRBD2. The CDR3 has 18 amino acids. From germline, CDR1 is SGHVS and CDR2 FNYEAQ. The V gene end was trimmed by 5 bases and the J gene end by 5 bases; junction bases not matched to a gene: 14.

The chain links TRBV5-4 to TRBJ1-2; TRBD1 aligns across 9 bases. This CDR3 is 14 amino acids long. Germline V CDR1 and CDR2: SGHNT, YYREEE (reference sequence). The trim removed 3 bases at V and 4 bases at J, leaving 4 bases unmatched. CDR3 sequence: CASSSNRGLYGYTF. CDR3 nucleotides: TGTGCCAGCAGCTCCAACAGGGGGCTCTATGGCTACACCTTC.

This clone was counted a single time. The V gene is TRBV6-5, the J gene TRBJ1-3, with 9 nucleotides matching TRBD1. The CDR3 runs 16 residues. Trimming removed 2 bases from V and 2 bases from J; junction bases left unmatched: 4. The germline V gene encodes CDR1 MNHEY and CDR2 SVGAGI. The CDR3 loop reads CASSYAGQGTGNTIYF. CDR3 DNA sequence: TGTGCCAGCAGTTACGCGGGACAGGGAACTGGAAACACCATATATTTT.

The rearrangement joins TRBV29-1 to TRBJ1-3; no firm D call. The ends were cut back, 8 bases at V and 4 bases at J, with 9 bases in the middle. The CDR3 has 11 amino acids. The germline CDR1 and CDR2 sequences are SQVTM and ANQGSEA. DNA of the CDR3: TGCAGCCTTATGACAGGAAACACCATATATTTT. Translating it yields CSLMTGNTIYF.

The genes are TRBV15 and TRBJ2-1; D is perhaps TRBD2 (7 bases). Germline CDR1 and CDR2: LNHNV and YYDKDF (reference sequence). Trimming took 0 bases from V and 4 from J, leaving 16 bases between them. This CDR3 is 17 amino acids long. For the CDR3, the DNA is TGTGCCACCAGCAGAGACAGTGCGGGGGCCGCTTACAATGAGCAGTTCTTC. It encodes CATSRDSAGAAYNEQFF.

This rearrangement joins TRBV6-5 to TRBJ2-7; D gene unclear. The CDR3 covers 13 residues. The germline gives CDR1 MNHEY, CDR2 SVGAGI. The ends were cut back, 2 bases at V and 4 bases at J, with 9 bases in the middle. As DNA, the CDR3 is TGTGCCAGCAGTTACAGGGCCGGGTACGAGCAGTACTTC. This encodes CASSYRAGYEQYF.

The chain links TRBV6-1 to TRBJ1-2; 9 positions match TRBD1. The germline V gene encodes CDR1 MNHNS and CDR2 SASEGT. The CDR3 is 13 residues long. V was clipped by 4 bases and J by 3 bases; unmatched bases: 0. CDR3 protein: CASSGQGDYGYTF. DNA for the CDR3: TGTGCCAGCAGTGGACAGGGGGACTATGGCTACACCTTC.

The rearrangement uses TRBV6-5 and TRBJ1-6; D is uncertain. The CDR3 length is 14 residues. Trimming took 5 bases from V and 1 from J, leaving 6 bases between them. Germline V gives CDR1 MNHEY, CDR2 SVGAGI. For the CDR3, the DNA is TGTGCCAGCAGTGAACTATCCTATAATTCACCCCTCCACTTT. Protein product: CASSELSYNSPLHF.